This T cell receptor (gamma chain) came from a study of human gamma delta and Vdelta1 T cells. Note on this clone: The junction does not match germline at one end; this may be a read error.

CDR3 length equals 18 residues. CDR1 GITISATS and CDR2 ISYDGTV come from the germline V gene (reference sequence). TCRdb reanalyzed the PCR reads using CATT. Of 400 to 450 gamma-chain clones listed, approximately 12% are singletons. The sequence was obtained from a human donor in good health. Sample: Vdelta1 gamma-delta T cells from blood. The chain recombines TRGV9 with TRGJP. As DNA, the CDR3 is TGTGCCTTGTGGGAGGTGATCCCCCAAGAGTTGGGCAAAAAAAAAAAGCTCTTT. Residues: CALWEVIPQELGKKKKLF.